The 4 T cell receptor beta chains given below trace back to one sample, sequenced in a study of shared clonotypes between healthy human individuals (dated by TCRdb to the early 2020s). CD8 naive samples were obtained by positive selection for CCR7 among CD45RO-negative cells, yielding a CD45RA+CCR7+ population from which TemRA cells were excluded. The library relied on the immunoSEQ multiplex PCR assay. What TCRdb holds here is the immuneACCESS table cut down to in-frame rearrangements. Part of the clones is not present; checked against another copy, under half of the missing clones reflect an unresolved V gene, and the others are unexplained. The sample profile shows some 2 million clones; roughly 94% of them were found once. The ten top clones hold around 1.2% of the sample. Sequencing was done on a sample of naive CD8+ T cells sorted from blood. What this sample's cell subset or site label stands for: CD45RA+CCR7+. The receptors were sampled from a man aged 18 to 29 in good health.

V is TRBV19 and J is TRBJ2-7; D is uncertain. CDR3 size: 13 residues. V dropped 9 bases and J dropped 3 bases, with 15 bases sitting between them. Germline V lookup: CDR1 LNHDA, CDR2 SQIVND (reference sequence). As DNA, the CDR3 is TGTGCCAGCAGTTTCCGCGGCTTCTACGAGCAGTACTTC. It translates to CASSFRGFYEQYF. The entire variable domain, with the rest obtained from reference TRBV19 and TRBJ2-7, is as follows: DGGITQSPKYLFRKEGQNVTLSCEQNLNHDAMYWYRQDPGQGLRLIYYSQIVNDFQKGDIAEGYSVSREKKESFPLTVTSAQKNPTAFYLCASSFRGFYEQYFGPGTRLTVT.

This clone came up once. The CDR3 DNA reads as TGTGCCAGCAGTGAAGGGATTAGCAATCAGCCCCAGCATTTT. Translated, it gives CASSEGISNQPQHF. The chain has TRBV2 and TRBJ1-5; D call uncertain. The CDR3 sequence is 14 residues long. V was trimmed by 1 base and J by 0 bases, leaving 4 bases between them. Looked up from germline, CDR1 is SNHLY and CDR2 is FYNNEI.

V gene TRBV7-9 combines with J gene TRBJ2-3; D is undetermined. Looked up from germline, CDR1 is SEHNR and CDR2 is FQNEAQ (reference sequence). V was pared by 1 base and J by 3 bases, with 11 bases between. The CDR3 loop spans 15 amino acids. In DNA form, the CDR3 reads TGTGCCAGCAGCTTAGATCCTAGTAGGACAGATACGCAGTATTTT. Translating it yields CASSLDPSRTDTQYF.

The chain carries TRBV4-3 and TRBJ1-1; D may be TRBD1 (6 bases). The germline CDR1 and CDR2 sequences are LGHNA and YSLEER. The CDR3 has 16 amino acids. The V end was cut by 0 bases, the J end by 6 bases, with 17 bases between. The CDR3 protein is CASSQDREGVRAEAFF. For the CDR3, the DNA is TGCGCCAGCAGCCAAGATCGGGAGGGGGTACGGGCTGAAGCTTTCTTT.